The 29 T cell receptor beta chains reported below all come from one sample, sequenced in a study of human T cells and chemical hapten exposure. Documented time point: patch test 1, 2 weeks after DPC sensitization. Treatment denoted: therapeutic diphenylcyclopropenone sensitization with weekly scalp DPC. From the RACE reads, TCRdb called clonotypes with MiXCR, one entry per CDR3 protein. The repertoire holds a few hundred thousand distinct CDR3 sequences, with around 4.8% as singletons. The sample in question was whole blood, obtained in connection with sensitization to the hapten diphenylcyclopropenone (DPC). These receptors were obtained from a woman aged 45-59 years with alopecia areata. Some clones in this sample may be carry-over from other donors' samples.

This clonotype was seen many times. The J gene is TRBJ1-1, the V gene TRBV29-1, with D unresolved. Germline CDR1 and CDR2: SQVTM and ANQGSEA. The length of the CDR3 is 10 residues. V lost 5 bases and J 1 base, leaving 2 bases between the germline ends. The CDR3 DNA is TGCAGCGTTCGGAACACTGAAGCTTTCTTT. Translation gives CSVRNTEAFF.

The V call is TRBV29-1, the J call TRBJ2-1; possible D gene TRBD2, 5 bases. The CDR3 is made up of 14 amino acids. CDR1 SQVTM and CDR2 ANQGSEA come from the germline V gene. V was shortened by 0 bases and J by 9 bases, with 15 bases between the two germline ends. Here the CDR3 reads CSVEDQDGGREQFF. As DNA, the CDR3 is TGCAGCGTTGAAGATCAGGACGGCGGGCGTGAGCAGTTCTTC.

This clonotype was counted between two and nine times. The rearrangement links TRBV2 to TRBJ2-3; D call uncertain. The V gene's germline CDR1 is SNHLY and CDR2 FYNNEI. The length of the CDR3 is 13 residues. The V and J ends lost 6 bases and 2 bases respectively, with 9 bases between them. CDR3 nucleotide sequence: TGTGCCAGCAGGACCGAGTACACAGATACGCAGTATTTT. This sequence encodes CASRTEYTDTQYF.

At least ten counts were recorded for this clonotype. The J gene is TRBJ1-2, the V gene TRBV7-2; D is undetermined. V was shortened by 0 bases and J by 1 base, with 12 bases between the two germline ends. The germline V gene has CDR1 SGHTA and CDR2 FQGNSA. This CDR3 has 16 residues. CDR3 region: CASSLARTRNNYGYTF. In DNA, the CDR3 is TGTGCCAGCAGCTTAGCCCGCACCCGGAATAACTATGGCTACACCTTC.

This clonotype was picked up many times. The chain carries TRBV5-4 and TRBJ1-4, with D unresolved. The V and J ends lost 0 bases and 7 bases respectively, with 10 bases between them. Germline loops: CDR1 SGHNT, CDR2 YYREEE (reference sequence). The CDR3 length is 14 residues. CDR3 coding DNA: TGTGCCAGCAGCTTGGGGCCGTCGCCTGAAAAACTGTTTTTT. This translates into CASSLGPSPEKLFF.

This clonotype appeared many times. This chain uses TRBV7-2 with TRBJ2-3; D is unresolved. Trimming cost V 4 bases and J 6 bases, with 8 bases left between them. CDR3 length: 12 residues. Germline V CDR1 and CDR2: SGHTA, FQGNSA. CDR3 in DNA: TGTGCCAGCAGCTCCAGTGGGGATACGCAGTATTTT. Amino acids: CASSSSGDTQYF.

The V gene is TRBV29-1, the J gene TRBJ2-1; TRBD2 aligns across 14 bases. Germline trimming cut 5 bases from V and 6 bases from J; bases unmatched to any gene: 3. Germline V gene data show CDR1 as SQVTM and CDR2 as ANQGSEA. The CDR3 totals 14 residues. The chain's CDR3 is CSVPGTSGSNEQFF. Here the CDR3 DNA reads TGCAGCGTTCCCGGGACTAGCGGGAGCAATGAGCAGTTCTTC.

This clonotype was seen at least ten times. V gene TRBV12-3 or TRBV12-4 combines with J gene TRBJ1-1; 8 bases map to TRBD1. Losses at the gene ends were 4 bases for V and 8 bases for J; bases not matched to a gene: 6. This CDR3 is built from 13 residues. This CDR3 is CASSSGGSGEAFF. CDR3 DNA: TGTGCCAGCAGTTCAGGGGGCAGCGGGGAAGCTTTCTTT.

The J gene is TRBJ2-6, the V gene TRBV27; 7 bases align to TRBD2. Germline CDR1 and CDR2: MNHEY and SMNVEV (reference sequence). CDR3 length: 18 amino acids. Trimming took 2 bases from V and 0 from J; bases not matched to a gene: 7. CDR3: CASSLGWRGYSGANVLTF. The CDR3 DNA sequence: TGTGCCAGCAGTTTAGGGTGGCGGGGGTACTCTGGGGCCAACGTCCTGACTTTC.

This clonotype was detected a few times. The V gene is TRBV30, the J gene TRBJ2-5; 10 bases align to TRBD1. Trimming cost V 3 bases and J 5 bases; bases outside gene matches: 6. Germline V gives CDR1 GTSNPN, CDR2 SVGIG (reference sequence). The CDR3 sequence is 14 residues long. CDR3 sequence (DNA): TGTGCCTGGAGCCTGACAGGGGGCATGGAGACCCAGTACTTC. It yields the protein CAWSLTGGMETQYF.

The table lists this clonotype with a few counts. This chain links TRBV4-1 with TRBJ2-7, with TRBD1 matching 11 bases. V was pared by 0 bases and J by 0 bases, with 1 base of the junction left unmatched. This CDR3 contains 16 residues. CDR1 and CDR2 (germline): MGHRA, YSYEKL. Here the CDR3 reads CASSQDGQGASYEQYF. DNA of the CDR3: TGCGCCAGCAGCCAAGATGGACAGGGGGCCTCCTACGAGCAGTACTTC.

There are many counts of this clonotype. The rearrangement uses TRBV7-9 and TRBJ1-1; 7 bases agree with TRBD1. Per germline, CDR1 SEHNR and CDR2 FQNEAQ (reference sequence). The CDR3 has 17 amino acids. The V and J ends lost 1 base and 2 bases, in that order; junction bases with no gene match: 10. CDR3 coding DNA: TGTGCCAGCAGCTTAGAGAGACAGGGACGGAGAAACACTGAAGCTTTCTTT. This encodes CASSLERQGRRNTEAFF.

The CDR3 spells CSVEQGAGTF. The CDR3 coding sequence is TGCAGCGTTGAACAGGGGGCGGGCACCTTC. The V and J genes are TRBV29-1 and TRBJ1-2, with 8 bases lining up with TRBD1. CDR1 and CDR2 (germline): SQVTM, ANQGSEA. With 2 bases clipped from V and 13 bases from J, the junction kept 3 bases outside the gene matches. The CDR3 is 10 residues long.

This clonotype was found many times. The chain has TRBV27 and TRBJ2-3; D gene unclear. CDR1 is MNHEY, CDR2 SMNVEV, per germline (reference sequence). Trimming cost V 3 bases and J 3 bases, with 7 bases left between them. The CDR3 runs to 13 residues. The CDR3 nucleotides are TGTGCCAGCAGTTTCCAAGTTACAGATACGCAGTATTTT. This sequence encodes CASSFQVTDTQYF.

Only a few counts were recorded for this clonotype. This rearrangement joins TRBV3-1 to TRBJ1-1, with 9 bases lining up with TRBD1. This CDR3 has 14 residues. CDR1 and CDR2 from the germline V gene are LGHDT and YNNKEL (reference sequence). Trimming at V came to 8 bases and at J to 3 bases, leaving 7 bases not matched to a gene. CDR3 bases: TGTGCCAGCTCCCCGACAGGGGGTTACACTGAAGCTTTCTTT. Residues: CASSPTGGYTEAFF.

For this clonotype: Being one base from a much bigger clone, this may be a read error. The gene calls are TRBV7-2 and TRBJ1-1, with 7 bases that match TRBD1. Germline values: CDR1 SGHTA, CDR2 FQGNSA. The CDR3 runs to 13 residues. The CDR3 nucleotides are TGTGCCAGCAGGGATCCGGGACAGAGAGAAGCTATCTTT. Protein: CASRDPGQREAIF.

The chain is built from TRBV7-9 and TRBJ1-1, with TRBD1 as a possible D gene (6 bases). The germline CDR1 and CDR2 sequences are SEHNR and FQNEAQ (reference sequence). CDR3 length: 13 residues. Between the trimmed V and J ends, which lost 11 bases and 4 bases, there was a span of 17 bases. CDR3 protein: CAGSQGGGTEAFF. For the CDR3, the DNA is TGTGCCGGATCACAGGGCGGGGGCACTGAAGCTTTCTTT.

This clonotype came up many times. V and J are TRBV6-6 and TRBJ2-2; 11 nucleotides align to TRBD2. The germline CDR1 and CDR2 sequences are MNHNY and SVGAGI (reference sequence). CDR3 length equals 15 residues. V lost 6 bases, J lost 7 bases, and 7 bases stayed unmatched. The CDR3 coding sequence is TGTGCCAGCAGCCCTAGCGGGGGGCGTAACGGGGAGCTGTTTTTT. Translating gives CASSPSGGRNGELFF.

In this sample, this clonotype turned up a few times. V is TRBV20-1 and J is TRBJ2-7, with 8 bases matching TRBD2. The V segment lost 6 bases and the J segment 3 bases; nucleotides outside the gene matches: 10. CDR3 length equals 14 residues. The germline gives CDR1 DFQATT, CDR2 SNEGSKA (reference sequence). Here the CDR3 reads CSATGGAGYYEQYF. For the CDR3, the DNA is TGCAGTGCCACCGGGGGGGCGGGCTACTACGAGCAGTACTTC.

This clonotype was recorded at least ten times. The CDR3 sequence is CASSVIPGGTETQYF. The CDR3 nucleotides are TGTGCCAGCAGCGTGATTCCGGGGGGCACAGAGACCCAGTACTTC. The chain joins TRBV5-5 to TRBJ2-5; tentatively, D is TRBD2 (7 bases). The CDR3 has 15 amino acids. Germline CDR1 and CDR2: SGHKS and YYEKEE (reference sequence). V was trimmed by 4 bases and J by 4 bases, leaving 17 bases between them.

This clonotype was seen only a few times. The chain uses TRBV20-1 and TRBJ2-5; D is unclear. Germline-derived CDR1 and CDR2 are DFQATT and SNEGSKA (reference sequence). Trimming took off 1 base at V and 3 bases at J, with 9 bases between the two ends. CDR3 length: 13 amino acids. Here the CDR3 reads CSARVSFEETQYF. CDR3 DNA sequence: TGCAGTGCTAGAGTCTCCTTCGAAGAGACCCAGTACTTC.

The table lists this clonotype with many counts. This chain uses TRBV2 with TRBJ1-4; no definite D call. CDR1 and CDR2 (germline): SNHLY, FYNNEI. V shed 8 bases and J shed 8 bases, with 12 bases lying between them. This CDR3 has 12 amino acids. The CDR3 bases are TGTGCCAGCCGGCCCCCGGAGGAAAAACTGTTTTTT. Residues: CASRPPEEKLFF.

Ten or more counts support this clonotype. This sequence joins TRBV6-6 and TRBJ1-2; D gene unclear. Looked up from germline, CDR1 is MNHNY and CDR2 is SVGAGI (reference sequence). The CDR3 runs 13 residues. V lost 11 bases, J lost 4 bases, and 17 bases lay in between. CDR3 sequence: CASLEGGFYGYTF. The CDR3 region has the DNA TGTGCCTCCCTCGAGGGTGGGTTCTATGGCTACACCTTC.

The V gene is TRBV14, the J gene TRBJ1-4; the match to TRBD1 covers 8 bases. CDR3 length: 16 amino acids. Germline CDR1 is SGHDN and CDR2 is FVKESK. V trimming: 4 bases; J trimming: 1 base; junction bases outside the gene matches: 5. The CDR3 protein is CASSLGTGGTNEKLFF. The CDR3 DNA reads as TGTGCCAGCAGCCTGGGGACAGGCGGAACTAATGAAAAACTGTTTTTT.

The rearrangement uses TRBV7-2 and TRBJ2-3; tentatively, D is TRBD2 (6 bases). With 5 bases removed from V and 0 bases from J, the gap between germline ends came to 12 bases. Germline values: CDR1 SGHTA, CDR2 FQGNSA. The CDR3 loop spans 15 amino acids. Here the CDR3 reads CASSDRRGSTDTQYF. The CDR3 DNA sequence: TGTGCCAGCAGCGACCGTCGGGGGAGCACAGATACGCAGTATTTT.

Concerning this clonotype itself: At one end the junction does not follow the germline gene, possibly because of a read error. The J gene is TRBJ1-5, the V gene TRBV20-1; D is unclear. Germline V gene sequence: CDR1 DFQATT, CDR2 SNEGSKA (reference sequence). CDR3 length equals 16 residues. CDR3 nucleotide sequence: TGCTGTGCTAGAGAACTGGTGAAAGTTAGCAATCAGCCCCAGCATTTT. Translated, it gives CCARELVKVSNQPQHF.

The genes are TRBV6-6 and TRBJ2-1, with D perhaps matching TRBD1 (6 bases). V shed 1 base and J shed 10 bases, with 11 bases lying between them. This CDR3 comprises 13 residues. Germline V gene sequence: CDR1 MNHNY, CDR2 SVGAGI (reference sequence). CDR3 protein: CASSYFAGEEQFF. CDR3 DNA: TGTGCCAGCAGTTACTTTGCAGGGGAGGAGCAGTTCTTC.

This clonotype was found a few times. V usage is TRBV20-1 and J usage is TRBJ2-2, with D perhaps matching TRBD2 (6 bases). The CDR3 has 14 residues. V was pared by 3 bases and J by 7 bases, with 15 bases between. In germline, CDR1 is DFQATT, CDR2 SNEGSKA (reference sequence). The CDR3 loop reads CSAREAEGNGELFF. The CDR3 nucleotides are TGCAGTGCTAGGGAAGCGGAGGGGAACGGGGAGCTGTTTTTT.

The genes are TRBV6-6 and TRBJ2-3; D is perhaps TRBD1 (5 bases). The germline gives CDR1 MNHNY, CDR2 SVGAGI (reference sequence). CDR3 length: 12 residues. V was cut by 8 bases and J by 6 bases, with 12 bases left in between. CDR3 DNA sequence: TGTGCCAGCGGGCAGTGGGGCGATACGCAGTATTTT. As protein: CASGQWGDTQYF.